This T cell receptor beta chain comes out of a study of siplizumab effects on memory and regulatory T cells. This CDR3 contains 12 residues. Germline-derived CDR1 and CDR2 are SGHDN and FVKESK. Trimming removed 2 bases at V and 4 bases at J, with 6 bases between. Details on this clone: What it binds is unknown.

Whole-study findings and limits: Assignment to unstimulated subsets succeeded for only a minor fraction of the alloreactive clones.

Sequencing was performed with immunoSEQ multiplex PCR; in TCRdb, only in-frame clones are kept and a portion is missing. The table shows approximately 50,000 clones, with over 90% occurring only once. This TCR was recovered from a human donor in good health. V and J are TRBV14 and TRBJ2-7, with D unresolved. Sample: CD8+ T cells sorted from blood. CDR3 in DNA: TGTGCCAGCAGCCAAACTTTTTACGAGCAGTACTTC. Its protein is CASSQTFYEQYF.